These 5 T cell receptor beta chains originate from one sample sequenced in a study of blood T cell repertoires in COVID-19. Method: immunoSEQ multiplex PCR; TCRdb's copy keeps in-frame clones and lacks some. The data contain under 200,000 clones, about 85% of them seen just once; the ten biggest clones take up about 5%. Sequenced: peripheral blood. Receptors were obtained from a woman older than 75 with acute or convalescent COVID-19.

V usage is TRBV28 and J usage is TRBJ2-7; 7 bases are a match to TRBD2. The CDR3 runs 13 residues. The V segment lost 9 bases and the J segment 1 base; nucleotides outside the gene matches: 6. Germline CDR1 MDHEN, CDR2 SYDVKM. DNA of the CDR3: TGTGCCAGTGAGCGGGGCAGTTCCTACGAGCAGTACTTC. Translated, it gives CASERGSSYEQYF.

The chain is built from TRBV3-1 (or the pseudogene TRBV3-2) and TRBJ2-1; 9 bases agree with TRBD2. J gave up 9 bases and V 1 base, and 10 bases lay outside the gene matches. CDR3 length: 16 residues. CDR1 is LGHDT and CDR2 is YNNKEL in the germline V gene (reference sequence). CDR3 residues: CASSQAPGGRALEQFF. The DNA for the CDR3 is TGTGCCAGCAGCCAAGCCCCCGGCGGGAGGGCCCTTGAGCAGTTCTTC.

The chain uses TRBV28 and TRBJ2-2; unclear D gene. Deletions cut 5 bases from V and 9 bases from J, with 7 bases between. The germline gives CDR1 MDHEN, CDR2 SYDVKM. The CDR3 runs 11 residues. CDR3 coding DNA: TGTGCCAGCAGTCTAACCCGGGAGCTGTTTTTT. It translates to CASSLTRELFF.

This sequence joins TRBV18 and TRBJ1-6; TRBD1 might be the D (6 bases). Trimming stripped 2 bases from V and 5 bases from J, with 10 bases between. Looked up from germline, CDR1 is KGHSH and CDR2 is LQKENI. The CDR3 is 15 amino acids. CDR3 residues: CASSPNTGNNSPLHF. The CDR3 DNA reads TGTGCCAGCTCACCAAACACAGGGAATAATTCACCCCTCCACTTT.

The rearrangement links TRBV5-1 to TRBJ1-6; a weak D match, TRBD1 (6 bases). V was trimmed by 1 base and J by 7 bases, leaving 12 bases between them. This CDR3 has 15 residues. Germline loops: CDR1 SGHRS, CDR2 YFSETQ. CDR3 nucleotides: TGCGCCAGCAGCTTGACAGGGAATAAGAATTCACCCCTCCACTTT. This translates into CASSLTGNKNSPLHF.